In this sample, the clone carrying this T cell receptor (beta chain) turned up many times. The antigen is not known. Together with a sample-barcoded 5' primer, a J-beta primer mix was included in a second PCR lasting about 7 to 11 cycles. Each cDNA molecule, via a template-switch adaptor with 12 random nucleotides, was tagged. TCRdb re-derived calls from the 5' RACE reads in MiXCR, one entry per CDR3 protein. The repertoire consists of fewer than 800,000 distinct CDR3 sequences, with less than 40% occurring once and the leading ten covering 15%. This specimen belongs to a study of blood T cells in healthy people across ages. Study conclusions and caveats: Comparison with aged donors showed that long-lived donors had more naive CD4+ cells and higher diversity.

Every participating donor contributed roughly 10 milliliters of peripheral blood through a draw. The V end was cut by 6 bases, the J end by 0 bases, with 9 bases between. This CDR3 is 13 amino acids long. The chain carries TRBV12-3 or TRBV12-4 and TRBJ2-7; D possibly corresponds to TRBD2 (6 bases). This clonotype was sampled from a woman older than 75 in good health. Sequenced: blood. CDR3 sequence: CASSHGGSYEQYF. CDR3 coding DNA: TGTGCCAGCAGCCACGGGGGCTCCTACGAGCAGTACTTC.